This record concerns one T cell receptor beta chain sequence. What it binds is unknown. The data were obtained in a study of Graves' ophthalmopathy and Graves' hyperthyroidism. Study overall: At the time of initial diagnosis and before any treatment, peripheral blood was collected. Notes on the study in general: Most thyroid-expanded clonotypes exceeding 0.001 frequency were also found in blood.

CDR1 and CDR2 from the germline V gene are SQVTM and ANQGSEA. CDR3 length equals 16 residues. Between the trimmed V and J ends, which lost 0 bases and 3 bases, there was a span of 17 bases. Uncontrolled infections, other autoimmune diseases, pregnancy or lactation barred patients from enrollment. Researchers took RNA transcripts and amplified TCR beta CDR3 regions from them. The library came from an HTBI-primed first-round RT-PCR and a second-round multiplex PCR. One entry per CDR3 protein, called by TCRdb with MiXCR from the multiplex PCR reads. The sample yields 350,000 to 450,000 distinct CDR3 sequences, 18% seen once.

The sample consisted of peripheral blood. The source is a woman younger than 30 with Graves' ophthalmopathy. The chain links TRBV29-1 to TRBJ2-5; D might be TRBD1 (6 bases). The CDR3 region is CSVEDRKGGVEETQYF. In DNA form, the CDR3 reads TGCAGCGTTGAAGATCGAAAAGGGGGAGTGGAAGAGACCCAGTACTTC. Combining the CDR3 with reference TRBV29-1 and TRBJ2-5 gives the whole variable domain SAVISQKPSRDICQRGTSLTIQCQVDSQVTMMFWYRQQPGQSLTLIATANQGSEATYESGFVIDKFPISRPNLTFSTLTVSNMSPEDSSIYLCSVEDRKGGVEETQYFGPGTRLLVL.